This is a list of T cell receptor beta chains from one sample in a study of shared clonotypes between healthy human individuals. Sequencing was performed with immunoSEQ multiplex PCR; in TCRdb, only in-frame clones are kept and a portion is missing. The sample has approximately 2,300,000 clones, around 92% seen once; the top ten hold around 0.35%. Sequencing was carried out using naive CD4+ T cells from PBMCs. The receptor source for this set is a man between 18 and 29 years old in good health. Some clones in this sample may be carry-over from other donors' samples. The CDR3 runs from the conserved cysteine through the conserved F or W. The order of the fields is CDR3 DNA, CDR3 protein, V gene, J gene, D gene. D genes are given only for firm matches.

cdr3_nt: TGTGCCAGCAGCTCCGGGACGGGGGCCTATGGCTACACCTTC
cdr3_aa: CASSSGTGAYGYTF
v_call: TRBV7-6
j_call: TRBJ1-2
d_call: NA

cdr3_nt: TGTGCCAGCAGTAGACAGGGTGGGTCCTACAATGAGCAGTTCTTC
cdr3_aa: CASSRQGGSYNEQFF
v_call: TRBV6-6
j_call: TRBJ2-1
d_call: TRBD1

cdr3_nt: TGTGCCAGCAGCGGGACAGGGGTAGAGGACGAGCAGTACTTC
cdr3_aa: CASSGTGVEDEQYF
v_call: TRBV9
j_call: TRBJ2-7
d_call: TRBD1

cdr3_nt: TGTGCCAGCAGTGAAGCGGCCTTAACAGGGGCCATCTTC
cdr3_aa: CASSEAALTGAIF
v_call: TRBV2
j_call: TRBJ1-2
d_call: TRBD1

cdr3_nt: TGTGCCAGCAGCGGCGACAGGGCCTCCTACAATGAGCAGTTCTTC
cdr3_aa: CASSGDRASYNEQFF
v_call: TRBV2
j_call: TRBJ2-1
d_call: TRBD1

cdr3_nt: TGTGCCAGCAGTTTCCTTCTCGGGGACACTGAAGCTTTCTTT
cdr3_aa: CASSFLLGDTEAFF
v_call: TRBV27
j_call: TRBJ1-1
d_call: NA

cdr3_nt: TGTGCCAGCTCACAAGGGACTCGCGCTGTCTACGAGCAGTACTTC
cdr3_aa: CASSQGTRAVYEQYF
v_call: TRBV18
j_call: TRBJ2-7
d_call: NA

cdr3_nt: TGTGCCAGCAGTTCCCTTCGAGATAGCGGGAGTACAGATACGCAGTATTTT
cdr3_aa: CASSSLRDSGSTDTQYF
v_call: TRBV28
j_call: TRBJ2-3
d_call: TRBD2

cdr3_nt: TGTGCCAGCAGCTTGTTGAGGGGCCGCGTGGGTCGGAACACTGAAGCTTTCTTT
cdr3_aa: CASSLLRGRVGRNTEAFF
v_call: TRBV7-8
j_call: TRBJ1-1
d_call: NA

cdr3_nt: TGTGCCAGCAGTCGTTACAGGGGCTCCTACGAGCAGTACTTC
cdr3_aa: CASSRYRGSYEQYF
v_call: TRBV25-1
j_call: TRBJ2-7
d_call: TRBD1

cdr3_nt: TGTGCCAGCAGCTTAGGGTCAGGGAACACCGGGGAGCTGTTTTTT
cdr3_aa: CASSLGSGNTGELFF
v_call: TRBV7-6
j_call: TRBJ2-2
d_call: NA

cdr3_nt: TGTGCCAGCAGCACCGCCAGCGGAGTCTCCTACGAGCAGTACTTC
cdr3_aa: CASSTASGVSYEQYF
v_call: TRBV9
j_call: TRBJ2-7
d_call: NA

cdr3_nt: TGTGCCACCTCTCTAGGCAAACAGGGTCGCACTGAAGCTTTCTTT
cdr3_aa: CATSLGKQGRTEAFF
v_call: TRBV28
j_call: TRBJ1-1
d_call: NA

cdr3_nt: TGCGCCAGCAGCCCCGGGACGGATTATTACAATGAGCAGTTCTTC
cdr3_aa: CASSPGTDYYNEQFF
v_call: TRBV4-1
j_call: TRBJ2-1
d_call: NA

cdr3_nt: TGTGCCAGAAGCTTGGGACCCATAGCGGGAGGGGCCGGGGAGCTGTTTTTT
cdr3_aa: CARSLGPIAGGAGELFF
v_call: TRBV5-3
j_call: TRBJ2-2
d_call: TRBD2

cdr3_nt: TGTGCCAGCAGCTTAAGGGAGGGACTCAATGAGCAGTTCTTC
cdr3_aa: CASSLREGLNEQFF
v_call: TRBV11-3
j_call: TRBJ2-1
d_call: TRBD2

cdr3_nt: TGTGCCAGCAGCCTCACCCCCCCCGGCTACACCTTC
cdr3_aa: CASSLTPPGYTF
v_call: TRBV7-2
j_call: TRBJ1-2
d_call: NA

cdr3_nt: TGTGCCAGCAGACAGGGATCCAAAAACATTCAGTACTTC
cdr3_aa: CASRQGSKNIQYF
v_call: TRBV5-4
j_call: TRBJ2-4
d_call: NA

cdr3_nt: TGTGCCAGCAGTTTATCCCCGACCGGGGAGCTGTTTTTT
cdr3_aa: CASSLSPTGELFF
v_call: TRBV28
j_call: TRBJ2-2
d_call: NA

cdr3_nt: TGTGCCAGCACCGAGGGTGCTGGAAACACCATATATTTT
cdr3_aa: CASTEGAGNTIYF
v_call: TRBV7-9
j_call: TRBJ1-3
d_call: NA

cdr3_nt: TGCGCCAGCAGCCAACTAGCGGGAGGGCCAATCGGTGAGCAGTTCTTC
cdr3_aa: CASSQLAGGPIGEQFF
v_call: TRBV4-3
j_call: TRBJ2-1
d_call: TRBD2

cdr3_nt: TGTGCCAGCAGCCGGGAGCTAGCGGGAGGGCCGGGCACCGGGGAGCTGTTTTTT
cdr3_aa: CASSRELAGGPGTGELFF
v_call: TRBV4-2
j_call: TRBJ2-2
d_call: TRBD2

cdr3_nt: TGTGCCAGCAGCTTAGCAACAGCGAATCAGCCCCAGCATTTT
cdr3_aa: CASSLATANQPQHF
v_call: TRBV7-8
j_call: TRBJ1-5
d_call: NA

cdr3_nt: TGTGCCAGCAGCTGGGGGGCAGGGGGAATCTACGAGCAGTACTTC
cdr3_aa: CASSWGAGGIYEQYF
v_call: TRBV7-9
j_call: TRBJ2-7
d_call: NA